This T cell receptor (beta chain) was captured by sequencing in a study of T cells after yellow fever vaccination. Findings of the study overall: Reappearing after the booster were most of the clones from primary vaccination (about 96% CD4, about 88% CD8). The CD4 and CD8 compartments had a small share of their clonotypes in common. High-abundance clonotypes from the bulk population could contaminate FACS-sorted repertoires.

Making TCR cDNA involved 5'RACE template switching, which added UMIs and a universal primer site. Via MiXCR, TCRdb re-called the 5' RACE reads, giving one row per CDR3 protein. The sample has about 400,000 distinct CDR3 sequences, around a tenth seen once. The CDR3 totals 14 residues. The germline V and J ends were trimmed by 0 bases and 5 bases, with 13 bases remaining between them. Germline loops: CDR1 DFQATT, CDR2 SNEGSKA (reference sequence). This clonotype appeared a few times. Its antigen is still unknown. Sample: PBMCs, taken on the day of the first yellow fever vaccination. The V call is TRBV20-1, the J call TRBJ1-1, with TRBD1 as a possible D gene (5 bases). The clonotype was recovered from a man aged 18 to 30 who received the YFV17D yellow fever vaccine. The CDR3 protein is CSARDPQGRTEAFF. CDR3 in DNA: TGCAGTGCTAGAGATCCGCAGGGAAGGACTGAAGCTTTCTTT.